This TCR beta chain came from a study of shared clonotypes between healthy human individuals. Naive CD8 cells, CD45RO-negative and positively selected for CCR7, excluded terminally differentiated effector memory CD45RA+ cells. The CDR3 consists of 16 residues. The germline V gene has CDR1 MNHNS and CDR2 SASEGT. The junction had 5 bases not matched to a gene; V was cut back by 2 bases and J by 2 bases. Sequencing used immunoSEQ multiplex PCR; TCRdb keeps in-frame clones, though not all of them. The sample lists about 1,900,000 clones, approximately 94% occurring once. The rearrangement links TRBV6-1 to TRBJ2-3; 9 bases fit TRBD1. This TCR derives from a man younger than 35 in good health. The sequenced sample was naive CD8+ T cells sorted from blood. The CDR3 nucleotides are TGTGCCAGCAGTGAATGGGACAGGGTACCCACAGATACGCAGTATTTT. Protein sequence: CASSEWDRVPTDTQYF.